Listed below are T cell receptor beta chains from one sample, sequenced in a study of metastatic and nonmetastatic thyroid tumors. TCRdb ran MiXCR on the PCR reads. The sample has some 39,000 clones, about 15% seen once; the top ten hold about 20%. Material: blood. All receptors come from a female donor with papillary thyroid cancer or a benign thyroid nodule (not recorded which). Some clones in this sample may be carry-over from other donors' samples. Both conserved end residues are part of each CDR3. The D gene is left open where the match is weak. Size is omitted from some rows. Given values are once, few, many or a class for expanded clones.

V gene	J gene	clone size	D gene	CDR3 protein	CDR3 DNA
TRBV10-3	TRBJ1-1	many	NA	CAISESRDEAFF	TGTGCCATCAGTGAGTCTAGGGATGAAGCTTTCTTT
TRBV20-1	TRBJ2-3	many	TRBD2	CSARDSVAGTDTQYF	TGCAGTGCTAGAGACTCAGTAGCGGGAACAGATACGCAGTATTTT
TRBV27	TRBJ2-1	many	TRBD2	CASGELAGNEQFF	TGTGCCAGCGGCGAACTAGCGGGTAATGAGCAGTTCTTC
TRBV20-1	TRBJ1-5	many	NA	CSATYGGNQPQHF	TGCAGTGCTACCTACGGTGGAAATCAGCCCCAGCATTTT
TRBV11-2	TRBJ2-3	NA	NA	CAGSNRQFTQYF	TGTGCCGGCAGCAACCGACAGTTTACGCAGTATTTT
TRBV28	TRBJ2-3	few	NA	CASRWGSADTQYF	TGTGCCAGTCGGTGGGGTAGTGCAGATACGCAGTATTTT
TRBV20-1	TRBJ1-1	NA	NA	CSAEQVNTEAFF	TGCAGTGCAGAACAGGTGAACACTGAAGCTTTCTTT
TRBV6-5	TRBJ2-7	many	NA	CASSYGVGRDEQYF	TGTGCCAGCAGTTACGGGGTGGGACGGGACGAGCAGTACTTC
TRBV19	TRBJ2-7	many	TRBD1	CASSIRQGWGEQYF	TGTGCCAGTAGTATCAGACAGGGTTGGGGCGAGCAGTACTTC
TRBV27	TRBJ2-1	medium-sized	TRBD1	CASSHRGIDQFF	TGTGCCAGCAGTCACAGGGGAATTGACCAGTTCTTC
TRBV7-9	TRBJ2-7	many	TRBD2	CASSVRTSDPYEQYF	TGTGCCAGCAGCGTACGGACTAGCGACCCCTACGAGCAGTACTTC
TRBV9	TRBJ2-3	few	NA	CASSYKTRTDTQYF	TGTGCCAGCAGCTATAAGACTCGCACAGATACGCAGTATTTT
TRBV20-1	TRBJ1-5	many	NA	CSARGFMQGGNQPQHF	TGCAGTGCTAGAGGCTTTATGCAGGGAGGAAATCAGCCCCAGCATTTT
TRBV20-1	TRBJ2-2	many	NA	CSAKVPGASNTGELFF	TGCAGTGCTAAAGTGCCGGGAGCCTCGAACACCGGGGAGCTGTTTTTT
TRBV20-1	TRBJ2-5	many	TRBD2	CSAPPGTSGQETQYF	TGCAGTGCTCCCCCCGGGACTAGCGGCCAAGAGACCCAGTACTTC
TRBV4-2	TRBJ2-7	NA	TRBD2	CASSPRREFDEQYF	TGTGCCAGCAGCCCGAGGCGGGAGTTTGACGAGCAGTACTTC
TRBV7-2	TRBJ1-4	many	NA	CASSLDLGLGLFF	TGTGCCAGCAGCTTAGATTTAGGGCTAGGACTGTTTTTT
TRBV20-1	TRBJ2-7	medium-sized	NA	CSARDGRGYEQYF	TGCAGTGCTAGAGATGGCAGGGGCTACGAGCAGTACTTC
TRBV18	TRBJ2-3	many	NA	CASSPNEGDTQYF	TGTGCCAGCTCACCGAATGAGGGGGATACGCAGTATTTT
TRBV20-1	TRBJ2-3	NA	NA	CSARNSLRADTQYF	TGCAGTGCTAGAAACTCTTTACGAGCAGATACGCAGTATTTT
TRBV3-1	TRBJ2-5	many	TRBD1	CASSQPQGEETQYF	TGTGCCAGCAGCCAGCCTCAGGGGGAAGAGACCCAGTACTTC
TRBV5-1	TRBJ2-1	many	NA	CASSQSGEYISEQFF	TGCGCCAGCAGTCAATCAGGGGAATACATCAGTGAGCAGTTCTTC
TRBV18	TRBJ1-4	once	NA	CASRPTNEKLFF	TGTGCCAGCCGGCCGACTAATGAAAAACTGTTTTTT
TRBV6-4	TRBJ1-5	few	TRBD1	CASSHPRTGGIAYQPQHF	TGTGCCAGCAGTCATCCAAGGACAGGGGGAATTGCGTATCAGCCCCAGCATTTT
TRBV20-1	TRBJ2-2	few	NA	CSARERTGELFF	TGCAGTGCTAGAGAGAGGACCGGGGAGCTGTTTTTT
TRBV6-5	TRBJ2-6	many	NA	CASSYSASGANVLTF	TGTGCCAGCAGTTACTCCGCTTCTGGGGCCAACGTCCTGACTTTC
TRBV3-1	TRBJ2-3	many	NA	CASSLYTSGDTDTQYF	TGTGCCAGCAGCCTCTACACTTCGGGGGACACAGATACGCAGTATTTT
TRBV3-1	TRBJ2-2	many	NA	CASSQLQGISTGELFF	TGTGCCAGCAGCCAACTTCAGGGGATCTCCACCGGGGAGCTGTTTTTT
TRBV28	TRBJ1-4	few	NA	CASSFFGTYEEKLFF	TGTGCCAGCAGTTTTTTTGGGACGTATGAGGAAAAACTGTTTTTT
TRBV20-1	TRBJ2-5	many	TRBD2	CSARHTSGRALETQYF	TGCAGTGCTAGACATACTAGCGGGAGGGCCTTGGAGACCCAGTACTTC
TRBV7-2	TRBJ2-1	many	NA	CASSLQVRNEQFF	TGTGCCAGCAGCTTACAGGTGCGTAATGAGCAGTTCTTC
TRBV6-1	TRBJ2-2	medium-sized	TRBD2	CASEFAGRGNTGELFF	TGTGCCAGCGAGTTTGCGGGGAGGGGTAACACCGGGGAGCTGTTTTTT
TRBV11-3	TRBJ2-2	once	NA	CASSMTSSGELFF	TGTGCCAGCAGCATGACTAGTAGCGGGGAGCTGTTTTTT
TRBV20-1	TRBJ2-3	few	TRBD1	CSASLGQGADTQYF	TGCAGTGCTAGTCTAGGACAGGGTGCGGATACGCAGTATTTT
TRBV14	TRBJ2-3	once	TRBD2	CASRQAFGRGTDTQYF	TGTGCCAGCAGACAAGCGTTCGGGAGGGGCACAGATACGCAGTATTTT
TRBV6-1	TRBJ1-5	many	NA	CASSEFAGQGNQPQHF	TGTGCCAGCAGTGAATTCGCAGGGCAGGGCAATCAGCCCCAGCATTTT
TRBV12-5	TRBJ2-1	many	NA	CASGLVWDSDEQFF	TGTGCTAGTGGTTTGGTATGGGACTCCGATGAGCAGTTCTTC
TRBV6-1	TRBJ1-5	many	NA	CASSEGFGQPQHF	TGTGCCAGCAGTGAAGGGTTCGGTCAGCCCCAGCATTTT
TRBV6-5	TRBJ2-7	many	NA	CASSYGRDSYEQYF	TGTGCCAGCAGTTACGGTAGGGACTCCTACGAGCAGTACTTC
TRBV12-3/TRBV12-4	TRBJ2-4	many	NA	CASSDSLAKNIQYF	TGTGCCAGCAGCGACAGTCTAGCCAAAAACATTCAGTACTTC
TRBV20-1	TRBJ2-7	NA	TRBD1	CSARDFFPGTGVYEQYF	TGCAGTGCTAGAGATTTTTTTCCCGGGACAGGGGTCTACGAGCAGTACTTC
TRBV6-1	TRBJ2-7	medium-sized	TRBD1	CASSSRQGGDYEQYF	TGTGCCAGCAGTTCCCGACAGGGTGGAGACTACGAGCAGTACTTC
TRBV28	TRBJ2-5	NA	TRBD2	CASSFPPGGVETQYF	TGTGCCAGCAGTTTCCCCCCGGGGGGGGTGGAGACCCAGTACTTC
TRBV30	TRBJ1-5	many	NA	CAWSTGLNQPQHF	TGTGCCTGGAGTACAGGGCTTAATCAGCCCCAGCATTTT
TRBV28	TRBJ1-5	few	NA	CASSYLGVKDQPQHF	TGTGCCAGCAGTTACTTAGGGGTGAAGGATCAGCCCCAGCATTTT
TRBV27	TRBJ2-7	many	TRBD1	CASRPTGDYEQYF	TGTGCCAGCAGGCCGACAGGGGACTACGAGCAGTACTTC